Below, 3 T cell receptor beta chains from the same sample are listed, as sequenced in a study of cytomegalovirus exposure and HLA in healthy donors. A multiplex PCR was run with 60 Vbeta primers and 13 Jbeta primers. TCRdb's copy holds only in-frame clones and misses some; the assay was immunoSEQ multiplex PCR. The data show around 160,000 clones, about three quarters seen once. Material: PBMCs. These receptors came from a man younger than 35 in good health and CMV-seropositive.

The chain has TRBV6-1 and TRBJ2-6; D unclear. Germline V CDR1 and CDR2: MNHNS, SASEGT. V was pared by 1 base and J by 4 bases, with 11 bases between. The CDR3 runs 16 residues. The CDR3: CASSEGRPLGANVLTF. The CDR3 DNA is TGTGCCAGCAGTGAAGGTCGCCCACTGGGGGCCAACGTCCTGACTTTC.

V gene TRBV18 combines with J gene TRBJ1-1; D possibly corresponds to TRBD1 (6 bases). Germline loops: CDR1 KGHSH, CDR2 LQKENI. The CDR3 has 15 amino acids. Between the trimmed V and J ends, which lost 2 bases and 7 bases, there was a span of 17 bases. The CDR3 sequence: CASSPLAGDGDEAFF. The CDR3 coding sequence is TGTGCCAGCTCACCATTAGCAGGGGATGGGGATGAAGCTTTCTTT.

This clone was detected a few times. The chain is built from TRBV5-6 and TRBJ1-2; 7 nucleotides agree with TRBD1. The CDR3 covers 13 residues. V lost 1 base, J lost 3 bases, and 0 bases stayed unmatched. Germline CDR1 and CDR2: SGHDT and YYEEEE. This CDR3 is CASSLTGDYGYTF. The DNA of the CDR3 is TGTGCCAGCAGCTTGACAGGGGACTATGGCTACACCTTC.